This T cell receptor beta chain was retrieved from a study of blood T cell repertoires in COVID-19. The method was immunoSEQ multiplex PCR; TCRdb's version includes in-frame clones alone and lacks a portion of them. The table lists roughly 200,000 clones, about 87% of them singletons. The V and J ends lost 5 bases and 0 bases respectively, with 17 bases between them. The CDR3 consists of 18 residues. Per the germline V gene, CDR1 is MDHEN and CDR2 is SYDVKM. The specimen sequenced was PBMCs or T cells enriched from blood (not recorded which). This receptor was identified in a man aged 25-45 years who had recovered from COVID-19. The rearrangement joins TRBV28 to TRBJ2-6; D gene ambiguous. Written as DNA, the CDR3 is TGTGCCAGCAGTCCCGATCGAGGTAGGAGCTCTGGGGCCAACGTCCTGACTTTC. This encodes CASSPDRGRSSGANVLTF.